This T cell receptor (beta chain) was observed in a study of blood T cell repertoires in COVID-19. Study at large: The United States, Italy and Spain were the sources of the acute and convalescent COVID-19 samples.

Germline loops: CDR1 KGHDR, CDR2 SFDVKD. CDR3 length: 14 residues. With 4 bases clipped from V and 5 bases from J, the junction kept 4 bases outside the gene matches. Here immunoSEQ multiplex PCR was the method, and the copy in TCRdb shows in-frame clones only, minus some. The sample has nearly 85,000 clones; around 83% are singletons. This clone showed up just once. The receptor was isolated from a woman aged 55-70 years with acute or convalescent COVID-19. The material sequenced was peripheral blood. V gene TRBV24-1 combines with J gene TRBJ2-1; 7 bases agree with TRBD2. Here the CDR3 DNA reads TGTGCCACCAGTGACCCTAGCGGAGACAATGAGCAGTTCTTC. This codes for CATSDPSGDNEQFF.